This T cell receptor beta chain was sequenced during a study of blood T cells in healthy people across ages. Points from the study as a whole: The recorded TCR beta diversity per million T cells decreased in a roughly linear manner with age.

Through a sample-barcoded 5' primer and a J-beta primer mix, a second PCR was run for about 6 to 11 cycles. In TCRdb, the 5' RACE reads were re-called with MiXCR into one record per CDR3 protein. The repertoire holds roughly 1,700,000 distinct CDR3 sequences, with 28% as singletons. The CDR3 loop spans 13 amino acids. Germline assignment: CDR1 SGHDT and CDR2 YYEEEE. V was shortened by 3 bases and J by 7 bases, with 11 bases between the two germline ends. This clonotype was counted many times. The target antigen is unknown. V and J are TRBV5-6 and TRBJ2-1; D is tentatively TRBD1 or TRBD2 (6 bases each). The TCR comes from a woman in her 30s in good health. The specimen was blood. The CDR3 region is CASSWGALNEQFF. The CDR3 nucleotides read TGTGCCAGCAGCTGGGGGGCTTTAAATGAGCAGTTCTTC.